The 23 T cell receptor beta chains in this list originate from one sample, sequenced in a study of shared clonotypes between healthy human individuals. The data were produced by immunoSEQ multiplex PCR, yet TCRdb's version contains in-frame clones alone and is incomplete. This sample has 600,000 to 700,000 clones; less than 80% occur once, and the top ten carry roughly 2%. The sample was memory CD4+ T cells sorted from blood. Described subset: CD45RA-negative fraction. All receptors derive from a young woman in good health.

With respect to this clone: A much larger clonotype is one base distant, so this may be a read error. Other DNA sequences in this specimen translate into the identical CDR3. The chain has TRBV7-7 and TRBJ2-3; D remains ambiguous. The CDR3 consists of 13 residues. V was pared by 0 bases and J by 3 bases, with 4 bases between. From germline, CDR1 is SSHAT and CDR2 FNYEAQ (reference sequence). CDR3 sequence: CASSLAETDTQYF. DNA of the CDR3: TGTGCCAGCAGCTTAGCGGAGACAGATACGCAGTATTTT. Filled out from reference TRBV7-7 and TRBJ2-3, the complete variable domain reads GAGVSQSPRYKVTKRGQDVTLRCDPISSHATLYWYQQALGQGPEFLTYFNYEAQPDKSGLPSDRFSAERPEGSISTLTIQRTEQRDSAMYRCASSLAETDTQYFGPGTRLTVL.

Concerning this clone: Other DNA sequences in this sample translate to the same CDR3. This chain links TRBV6-1 with TRBJ1-5; TRBD1 is a possible D gene (5 bases). This CDR3 spans 15 amino acids. The V end lost 1 base, the J end lost 0 bases, and 7 bases lay between the germline ends. CDR1 and CDR2 (germline): MNHNS, SASEGT. The CDR3 bases are TGTGCCAGCAGTGAAGAGGGGCTTAGCAATCAGCCCCAGCATTTT. This translates into CASSEEGLSNQPQHF.

V usage is TRBV7-9 and J usage is TRBJ2-5; D might be TRBD1 (5 bases). Trimming shortened V by 3 bases and J by 0 bases, and 11 bases separated the two germline ends. The germline CDR1 and CDR2 sequences are SEHNR and FQNEAQ (reference sequence). The CDR3 consists of 15 residues. This CDR3 is CASSFAGSYQETQYF. The CDR3 DNA reads as TGTGCCAGCAGCTTCGCAGGGTCCTACCAAGAGACCCAGTACTTC.

The rearrangement uses TRBV9 and TRBJ2-7; no reliable D call. The CDR3 runs 19 residues. The germline V and J ends were trimmed by 0 bases and 2 bases, with 24 bases remaining between them. Germline CDR1 SGDLS, CDR2 YYNGEE. The CDR3 protein is CASSVASTRNLQDPYEQYF. In DNA form, the CDR3 reads TGTGCCAGCAGCGTAGCCTCGACCAGGAACCTACAAGACCCCTACGAGCAGTACTTC.

This chain uses TRBV21-1 with TRBJ2-5; the table calls TRBD1, which could not be checked here. TRBV21-1 is annotated as a pseudogene. This CDR3 comprises 15 residues. CDR3 nucleotide sequence: TGTGCCAGCAGCAAAGGGGGCCCCCGGCAAGAGACCCAGTACTTC. Amino acids: CASSKGGPRQETQYF.

This clone was recorded only once. The chain uses TRBV12-5 and TRBJ1-2, with a tentative D call TRBD1 (5 bases). With 1 base removed from V and 8 bases from J, the gap between germline ends came to 11 bases. The CDR3 is made up of 13 amino acids. Per the germline V gene, CDR1 is LGHNT and CDR2 is FRNRAP. The CDR3 DNA follows: TGTGCTAGTGGTTTGGGTCAGGGTGAGGGCTACACCTTC. Translating it yields CASGLGQGEGYTF.

The chain combines TRBV19 with TRBJ2-2; D might be TRBD1 (6 bases). The CDR3 is 15 amino acids. V dropped 4 bases and J dropped 4 bases, with 13 bases sitting between them. Germline CDR1 is LNHDA and CDR2 is SQIVND (reference sequence). Written as DNA, the CDR3 is TGTGCCAGTAGTAGAATGGACAGCTTCACCGGGGAGCTGTTTTTT. Amino acids: CASSRMDSFTGELFF.

This sequence joins TRBV18 and TRBJ2-7; unclear D gene. The V gene's germline CDR1 is KGHSH and CDR2 LQKENI. Trimming took 6 bases from V and 0 from J, leaving 6 bases between them. The CDR3 has 12 amino acids. In DNA, the CDR3 is TGTGCCAGCTCCCAAGGCTCCTACGAGCAGTACTTC. Translating it yields CASSQGSYEQYF.

J is TRBJ2-1 and V is TRBV9; weak D call: TRBD2 (5 bases). Germline V CDR1 and CDR2: SGDLS, YYNGEE. Trimming shortened V by 0 bases and J by 2 bases, and 9 bases separated the two germline ends. The CDR3 covers 15 residues. CDR3 amino acids: CASSVDSGTYNEQFF. CDR3 DNA: TGTGCCAGCAGCGTAGACAGCGGTACCTACAATGAGCAGTTCTTC.

The V gene is TRBV21-1, the J gene TRBJ1-5. TRBV21-1 represents a pseudogene. CDR3 length: 16 amino acids. The CDR3 region is CASSKEHGENNQPQHF. In DNA form, the CDR3 reads TGTGCCAGCAGCAAAGAACATGGCGAAAACAATCAGCCCCAGCATTTT.

The chain has TRBV6-5 and TRBJ2-1; 13 bases are shared with TRBD2. Germline values: CDR1 MNHEY, CDR2 SVGAGI. J lost 6 bases, V lost 4 bases, and 6 bases had no gene match. The CDR3 is made up of 16 amino acids. The DNA for the CDR3 is TGTGCCAGCAGTTCCCCCGGGACTAGCGGGATCAATGAGCAGTTCTTC. Its protein product is CASSSPGTSGINEQFF.

V gene TRBV28 combines with J gene TRBJ2-5; weak D call: TRBD2 (5 bases). With 2 bases removed from V and 2 bases from J, the gap between germline ends came to 9 bases. CDR3 length: 14 residues. Germline values: CDR1 MDHEN, CDR2 SYDVKM. The CDR3 DNA reads TGTGCCAGCAGTTTACAGGACTCGCAAGAGACCCAGTACTTC. Translated: CASSLQDSQETQYF.

The chain recombines TRBV5-1 with TRBJ2-1; possibly TRBD1 for D (5 bases). With 0 bases removed from V and 6 bases from J, the gap between germline ends came to 16 bases. Per germline, CDR1 SGHRS and CDR2 YFSETQ. CDR3 size: 16 residues. The CDR3 loop reads CASSLGGSGYGNEQFF. The CDR3 DNA is TGCGCCAGCAGCTTGGGTGGGTCAGGGTATGGCAATGAGCAGTTCTTC.

The V gene is TRBV9, the J gene TRBJ2-2, with a weak D call TRBD2 (5 bases). Germline lookup yields CDR1 SGDLS and CDR2 YYNGEE. The CDR3 is 17 residues long. Trimming took off 0 bases at V and 4 bases at J, with 16 bases between the two ends. CDR3 sequence reads: CASSVDVGEAVTGELFF. The CDR3 DNA follows: TGTGCCAGCAGCGTAGACGTTGGCGAAGCGGTCACCGGGGAGCTGTTTTTT.

The V gene is TRBV4-1, the J gene TRBJ1-3; D is possibly TRBD1 (5 bases). This CDR3 comprises 15 residues. V lost 4 bases and J 0 bases, leaving 10 bases between the germline ends. Germline-derived CDR1 and CDR2 are MGHRA and YSYEKL. The CDR3 loop reads CASSPRQGSGNTIYF. In nucleotides, the CDR3 is TGCGCCAGCAGCCCCCGGCAGGGCTCTGGAAACACCATATATTTT.

The table lists this clone with a count of one. The CDR3 region is CASSSSATEGNQPQHF. The CDR3 nucleotides are TGTGCCAGCAGCTCGTCGGCGACAGAAGGCAATCAGCCCCAGCATTTT. The chain combines TRBV5-6 with TRBJ1-5; a possible D gene is TRBD1 (5 bases). The germline CDR1 and CDR2 sequences are SGHDT and YYEEEE. The V gene lost 3 bases and the J gene lost 2 bases, with 15 bases spanning the gap. CDR3 size: 16 residues.

This chain links TRBV19 with TRBJ2-3; 7 nucleotides match TRBD2. The germline CDR1 and CDR2 sequences are LNHDA and SQIVND (reference sequence). This CDR3 region has 17 residues. V was pared by 5 bases and J by 4 bases, with 15 bases of the junction left unmatched. CDR3 in amino acids: CASSGGFGGGPSDTQYF. In nucleotides, the CDR3 is TGTGCCAGTAGTGGTGGATTCGGGGGAGGGCCGTCAGATACGCAGTATTTT.

J is TRBJ2-6 and V is TRBV5-1, with D tentatively TRBD1 (5 bases). The CDR3 sequence is 17 residues long. V gave up 3 bases and J gave up 0 bases, with 13 bases separating them. Germline loops: CDR1 SGHRS, CDR2 YFSETQ. The CDR3, as DNA: TGCGCCAGCAGCTCTTGGGGAAGGGGCTCTGGGGCCAACGTCCTGACTTTC. This translates into CASSSWGRGSGANVLTF. The full variable domain, completed using reference TRBV5-1 and TRBJ2-6, is KAGVTQTPRYLIKTRGQQVTLSCSPISGHRSVSWYQQTPGQGLQFLFEYFSETQRNKGNFPGRFSGRQFSNSRSEMNVSTLELGDSALYLCASSSWGRGSGANVLTFGAGSRLTVL.

The rearrangement links TRBV19 to TRBJ2-5, with D unresolved. From germline, CDR1 is LNHDA and CDR2 SQIVND (reference sequence). This CDR3 comprises 14 residues. V gave up 6 bases and J gave up 2 bases, with 13 bases separating them. CDR3 DNA sequence: TGTGCCAGTAGCCCCGGCACCGCTCAAGAGACCCAGTACTTC. Protein product: CASSPGTAQETQYF. Filled out from reference TRBV19 and TRBJ2-5, the complete variable domain reads DGGITQSPKYLFRKEGQNVTLSCEQNLNHDAMYWYRQDPGQGLRLIYYSQIVNDFQKGDIAEGYSVSREKKESFPLTVTSAQKNPTAFYLCASSPGTAQETQYFGPGTRLLVL.

Turning to this clone: Being one base from a much bigger clone, this may be a read error. The chain combines TRBV7-2 with TRBJ2-7; D gene unclear. Germline loops: CDR1 SGHTA, CDR2 FQGNSA. The CDR3 consists of 11 residues. Between the trimmed V and J ends, which lost 7 bases and 4 bases, there was a span of 8 bases. The CDR3: CASTRFYEQYF. DNA for the CDR3: TGTGCCAGCACCAGATTTTACGAGCAGTACTTC.

The chain couples TRBV7-8 to TRBJ2-1; either TRBD1 or TRBD2 may supply D (5 bases each). The germline CDR1 and CDR2 sequences are SGHVS and FQNEAQ. The ends were cut back, 4 bases at V and 6 bases at J, with 22 bases in the middle. The CDR3 sequence is 17 residues long. CDR3 amino acids: CASSSAGGQGSFNEQFF. CDR3 DNA: TGTGCCAGCAGCTCTGCCGGAGGTCAGGGAAGCTTCAATGAGCAGTTCTTC. The full variable domain, its missing parts supplied by reference TRBV7-8 and TRBJ2-1, is GAGVSQSPRYKVAKRGQDVALRCDPISGHVSLFWYQQALGQGPEFLTYFQNEAQLDKSGLPSDRFFAERPEGSVSTLKIQRTQQEDSAVYLCASSSAGGQGSFNEQFFGPGTRLTVL.

The rearrangement joins TRBV5-1 to TRBJ2-1, with 10 bases identical to TRBD2. CDR3 length: 17 residues. Germline V lookup: CDR1 SGHRS, CDR2 YFSETQ. Unmatched junction bases numbered 18, after V lost 3 bases and J lost 12 bases. The CDR3 DNA is TGCGCCAGCAGCTCGCTATACTCTAGCGGGAGTTCCACGGGGCAGTTCTTC. It codes for CASSSLYSSGSSTGQFF.

Regarding this clone: This may stem from a read error, because a much larger clone lies one nucleotide away. The sample carries other DNA sequences with the same CDR3. V gene TRBV19 combines with J gene TRBJ2-3, with D unresolved. V was pared by 3 bases and J by 3 bases, with 1 base between. The CDR3 loop spans 11 amino acids. The germline V gene encodes CDR1 LNHDA and CDR2 SQIVND (reference sequence). CDR3 DNA: TGTGCCAGTAGTATTACAGATACGCAGTATTTT. Its protein is CASSITDTQYF.